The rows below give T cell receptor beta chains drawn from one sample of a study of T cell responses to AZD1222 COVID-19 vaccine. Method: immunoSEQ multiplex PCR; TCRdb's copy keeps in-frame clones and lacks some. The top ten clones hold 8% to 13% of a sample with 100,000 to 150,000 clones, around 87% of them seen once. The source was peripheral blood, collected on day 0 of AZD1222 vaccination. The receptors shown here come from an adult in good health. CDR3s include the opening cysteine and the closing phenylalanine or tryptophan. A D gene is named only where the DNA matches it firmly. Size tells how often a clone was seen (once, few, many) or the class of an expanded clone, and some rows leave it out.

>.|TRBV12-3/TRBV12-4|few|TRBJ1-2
CASSPGRGGYTF
TGTGCCAGCAGCCCAGGAAGAGGAGGCTACACCTTC
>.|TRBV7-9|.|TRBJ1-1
CASSLIATEAFF
TGTGCCAGCAGCTTAATTGCCACAGAAGCTTTCTTT
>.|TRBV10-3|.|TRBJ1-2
CAISVPGNGYTF
TGTGCCATCAGTGTGCCCGGGAATGGCTACACCTTC
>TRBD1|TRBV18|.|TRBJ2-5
CASRFSDRKETQYF
TGTGCCAGCCGATTCTCGGACAGGAAAGAGACCCAGTACTTC
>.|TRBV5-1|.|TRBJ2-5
CASSPALSHQETQYF
TGCGCCAGCAGCCCGGCGTTAAGTCATCAAGAGACCCAGTACTTC
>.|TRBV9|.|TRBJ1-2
CASSVMAQNYGYTF
TGTGCCAGCAGCGTAATGGCCCAAAACTATGGCTACACCTTC
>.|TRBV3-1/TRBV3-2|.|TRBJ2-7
CASSPRPGRGTYEQYF
TGTGCCAGCAGCCCAAGACCCGGGAGAGGTACCTACGAGCAGTACTTC
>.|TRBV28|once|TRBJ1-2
CASSPGFFNYGYTF
TGTGCCAGCAGTCCAGGGTTTTTTAACTATGGCTACACCTTC
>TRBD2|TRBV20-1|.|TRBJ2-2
CSASTGTSDAGELFF
TGCAGTGCTAGTACCGGGACTAGCGATGCCGGGGAGCTGTTTTTT
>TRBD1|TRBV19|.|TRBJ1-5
CASNKGTVRNQPQHF
TGTGCCAGTAACAAAGGGACAGTACGAAATCAGCCCCAGCATTTT
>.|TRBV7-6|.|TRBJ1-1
CASSLQGTTEAFF
TGTGCCAGCAGCTTACAGGGAACCACTGAAGCTTTCTTT
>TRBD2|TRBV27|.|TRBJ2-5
CASSLRGLAGQYQETQYF
TGTGCCAGCAGTTTGAGGGGACTAGCGGGGCAGTACCAAGAGACCCAGTACTTC
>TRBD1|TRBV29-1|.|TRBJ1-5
CSVGQGGNQPQHF
TGCAGCGTTGGGCAGGGGGGCAATCAGCCCCAGCATTTT
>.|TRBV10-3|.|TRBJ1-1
CASLSGPGTEAFF
TGTGCCTCACTCTCGGGGCCGGGCACTGAAGCTTTCTTT
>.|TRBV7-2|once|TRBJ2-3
CASSPATGATDTQYF
TGTGCCAGCAGCCCCGCGACCGGGGCCACAGATACGCAGTATTTT
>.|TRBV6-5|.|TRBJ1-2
CASRDSTYYGYTF
TGTGCCAGCAGGGACAGCACCTACTATGGCTACACCTTC
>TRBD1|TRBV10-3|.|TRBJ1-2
CAIAGGDYGYTF
TGTGCCATTGCAGGGGGCGACTATGGCTACACCTTC
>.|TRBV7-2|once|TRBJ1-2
CASSSYLQGNYGYTF
TGTGCCAGCAGCTCATATTTACAGGGAAACTATGGCTACACCTTC
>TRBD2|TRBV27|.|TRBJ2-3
CASRQRLAPDTQYF
TGTGCCAGCAGACAACGACTAGCCCCAGATACGCAGTATTTT
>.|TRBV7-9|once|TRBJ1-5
CASSSHWSYQPQHF
TGTGCCAGCAGCTCCCACTGGTCGTATCAGCCCCAGCATTTT
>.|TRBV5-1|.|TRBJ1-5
CASSLREGVEPQHF
TGCGCCAGCAGCTTACGTGAGGGCGTGGAGCCCCAGCATTTT
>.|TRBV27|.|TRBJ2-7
CASSSRDHYEQYF
TGTGCCAGCAGTTCCAGGGACCACTACGAGCAGTACTTC
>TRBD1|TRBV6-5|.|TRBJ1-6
CASSTAGTVNSPLHF
TGTGCCAGCAGTACCGCCGGGACAGTAAATTCACCCCTCCACTTT
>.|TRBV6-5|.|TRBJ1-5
CASSNPGGPQHF
TGTGCCAGCAGTAACCCCGGAGGGCCCCAGCATTTT
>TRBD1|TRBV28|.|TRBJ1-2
CASREGAYGGYTF
TGTGCCAGCAGAGAGGGGGCATATGGTGGCTACACCTTC
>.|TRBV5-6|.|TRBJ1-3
CASSLAHRVSSGNTIYF
TGTGCCAGCAGCTTGGCCCACAGGGTTAGCTCTGGAAACACCATATATTTT
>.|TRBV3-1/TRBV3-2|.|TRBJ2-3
CASSLTDTQYF
TGTGCCAGCAGCCTCACAGATACGCAGTATTTT
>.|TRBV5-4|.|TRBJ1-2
CASSARTETYGYTF
TGTGCCAGCAGCGCCCGGACAGAAACCTATGGCTACACCTTC
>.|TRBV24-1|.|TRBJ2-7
CATSWGYEQYF
TGTGCCACCAGCTGGGGCTACGAGCAGTACTTC
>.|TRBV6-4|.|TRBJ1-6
CASSARGTYNSPLHF
TGTGCCAGCAGTGCGCGGGGGACCTATAATTCACCCCTCCACTTT
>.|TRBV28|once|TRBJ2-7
CASSPLYGGEQYF
TGTGCCAGCAGTCCCTTATACGGCGGCGAGCAGTACTTC
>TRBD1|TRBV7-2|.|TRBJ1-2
CASSPRTGTASYGYTF
TGTGCCAGCAGCCCAAGGACAGGGACAGCCAGCTATGGCTACACCTTC
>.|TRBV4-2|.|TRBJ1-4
CASSQHDGPKPGEKLFF
TGTGCCAGCAGCCAGCACGATGGGCCCAAACCGGGGGAAAAACTGTTTTTT
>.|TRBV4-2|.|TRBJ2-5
CASSPRDFIQETQYF
TGTGCCAGCAGCCCCCGGGACTTCATCCAAGAGACCCAGTACTTC
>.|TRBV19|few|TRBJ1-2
CASRRQSLNYGYTF
TGTGCCAGTAGGCGACAGTCTTTAAACTATGGCTACACCTTC
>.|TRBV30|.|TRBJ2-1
CALSGWSEQFF
TGTGCCTTATCAGGCTGGAGTGAGCAGTTCTTC
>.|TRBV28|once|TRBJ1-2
CASGLVGGYTF
TGTGCCAGTGGCCTAGTAGGGGGCTACACCTTC
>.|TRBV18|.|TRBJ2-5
CASSPEVTQETQYF
TGTGCCAGCTCACCAGAGGTGACCCAAGAGACCCAGTACTTC
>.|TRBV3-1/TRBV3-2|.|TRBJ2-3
CASSQEAGRGARTDTQYF
TGTGCCAGCAGCCAAGAAGCGGGGAGGGGGGCCAGGACAGATACGCAGTATTTT
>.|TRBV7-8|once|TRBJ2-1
CASRETENTYNEQFF
TGTGCCAGCAGGGAAACAGAGAATACCTACAATGAGCAGTTCTTC
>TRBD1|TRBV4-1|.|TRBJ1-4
CASSGGAVNEKLFF
TGCGCCAGCTCAGGGGGGGCCGTTAATGAAAAACTGTTTTTT
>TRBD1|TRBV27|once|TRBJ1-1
CASSLTGRGRNTEAFF
TGTGCCAGCAGTTTAACGGGCAGGGGGAGAAACACTGAAGCTTTCTTT
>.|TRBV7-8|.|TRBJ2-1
CASSPRRDSYNEQFF
TGTGCCAGCAGCCCAAGGCGGGACTCCTACAATGAGCAGTTCTTC
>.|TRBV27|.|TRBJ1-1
CASRYTGMNTEAFF
TGTGCCAGCAGATACACAGGCATGAACACTGAAGCTTTCTTT
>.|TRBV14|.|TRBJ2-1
CASSPRKWGVNEQFF
TGTGCCAGCAGCCCCCGGAAGTGGGGGGTCAATGAGCAGTTCTTC
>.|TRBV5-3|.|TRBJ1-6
CARRARDPSYNSPLHF
TGTGCCAGAAGGGCCCGAGACCCTTCCTACAATTCACCCCTCCACTTT
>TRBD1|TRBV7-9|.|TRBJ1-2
CASSLDRGGYGYTF
TGTGCCAGCAGCTTGGACAGGGGGGGCTATGGCTACACCTTC
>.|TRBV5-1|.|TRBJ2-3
CASSPRDPGTDTQYF
TGCGCCAGCAGCCCGAGGGACCCCGGCACAGATACGCAGTATTTT
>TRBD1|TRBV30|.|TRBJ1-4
CAWSVQGAVEKLFF
TGTGCCTGGAGTGTACAGGGGGCCGTTGAAAAACTGTTTTTT
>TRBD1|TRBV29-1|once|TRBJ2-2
CSVRTGNAGELFF
TGCAGCGTCAGGACAGGGAACGCCGGGGAGCTGTTTTTT
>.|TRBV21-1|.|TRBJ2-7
CASSKVFPPGLAGHQGYEQYF
TGTGCCAGCAGCAAAGTGTTCCCGCCGGGACTAGCGGGACATCAGGGATACGAGCAGTACTTC
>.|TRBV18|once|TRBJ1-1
CASSPEMDGNTEAFF
TGTGCCAGCTCACCAGAGATGGACGGGAACACTGAAGCTTTCTTT
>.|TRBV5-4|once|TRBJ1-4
CASSLPGSGGEKLFF
TGTGCCAGCAGCCTGCCGGGGAGCGGTGGGGAAAAACTGTTTTTT
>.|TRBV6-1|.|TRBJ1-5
CASRQQGGGQPQHF
TGTGCCAGCAGGCAACAGGGAGGTGGACAGCCCCAGCATTTT